This T cell receptor (beta chain) emerged from a study of T cell responses to AZD1222 COVID-19 vaccine. The study, taken as a whole, reports: CD4 TCRs linked to vaccination spanned spike, dominating at 160-218 and 743-854.

The table came from immunoSEQ multiplex PCR; TCRdb's copy has only in-frame clones and leaves some out. The data show 90,000 to 120,000 clones, with about 89% seen just once and approximately 5.6% held by the top ten. Comments on this clone: The target antigen is unknown.

The receptor was derived from an adult who received the AZD1222 COVID-19 vaccine. Source: peripheral blood, taken 28 days after the second AZD1222 dose.

The CDR3 protein is CASSSGTGTTGELFF. CDR3 DNA sequence: TGTGCCAGCAGCTCCGGGACAGGGACGACCGGGGAGCTGTTTTTT. The chain combines TRBV7-2 with TRBJ2-2, with TRBD1 identical over 9 bases. The J segment lost 5 bases and the V segment lost 4 bases, leaving 5 bases of the junction unmatched. CDR1 SGHTA and CDR2 FQGNSA come from the germline V gene. The CDR3 spans 15 residues. Full variable domain (outside the CDR3, taken from reference TRBV7-2 and TRBJ2-2): GAGVSQSPSNKVTEKGKDVELRCDPISGHTALYWYRQSLGQGLEFLIYFQGNSAPDKSGLPSDRFSAERTGGSVSTLTIQRTQQEDSAVYLCASSSGTGTTGELFFGEGSRLTVL.